These 32 T cell receptor beta chains were sequenced from one sample in a study of T cell repertoires in cytomegalovirus infection. No antigen is known for these receptors. TCRdb itself ran the reads through MiXCR, one entry per CDR3 protein. The sample contains some 110,000 distinct CDR3 sequences, roughly 9.1% of which appear only once. Specimen: PBMCs, sequenced either directly or after in vitro stimulation (not recorded which). These receptors all stem from a human donor in good health (CMV status not recorded). Some clones in this sample may be carry-over from other donors' samples.

This clonotype was picked up many times. CDR3 sequence reads: CAITQTGNNNYGYTF. The CDR3 bases are TGTGCCATCACCCAGACAGGGAACAATAACTATGGCTACACCTTC. V and J are TRBV10-3 and TRBJ1-2; 7 bases map to TRBD1. The CDR3 is 15 amino acids. Germline CDR1 is ENHRY and CDR2 is SYGVKD. The trim removed 7 bases at V and 1 base at J, leaving 9 bases unmatched.

This rearrangement joins TRBV7-2 to TRBJ2-1, with 13 bases lining up with TRBD2. J gave up 4 bases and V 5 bases, and 5 bases lay outside the gene matches. Germline-derived CDR1 and CDR2 are SGHTA and FQGNSA. The CDR3 consists of 16 residues. In DNA form, the CDR3 reads TGTGCCAGCAGCGCCCGACTAGCGGGAGGTTACAATGAGCAGTTCTTC. As protein: CASSARLAGGYNEQFF.

This clonotype has ten or more counts. The chain uses TRBV7-2 and TRBJ2-1, with a possible D match to TRBD1 (5 bases). This CDR3 has 14 amino acids. Germline V gene sequence: CDR1 SGHTA, CDR2 FQGNSA. V was cut by 0 bases and J by 6 bases, with 9 bases left in between. The CDR3 bases are TGTGCCAGCAGCTTAGCTGCGACAGTCAATGAGCAGTTCTTC. This sequence encodes CASSLAATVNEQFF.

There are many counts of this clonotype. The chain couples TRBV15 to TRBJ1-1; 10 bases line up with TRBD1. Germline trimming cut 10 bases from V and 6 bases from J; bases unmatched to any gene: 8. The CDR3 is 13 amino acids. In germline, CDR1 is LNHNV, CDR2 YYDKDF (reference sequence). CDR3 region: CASGTGVFSEAFF. For the CDR3, the DNA is TGTGCCAGCGGGACAGGGGTTTTCTCTGAAGCTTTCTTT.

This clonotype was counted ten times or more. The V and J genes are TRBV7-9 and TRBJ2-1, with D possibly called TRBD1 or TRBD2 (5 bases each). The germline V and J ends were trimmed by 5 bases and 9 bases, with 8 bases remaining between them. Germline loops: CDR1 SEHNR, CDR2 FQNEAQ (reference sequence). There are 11 residues in the CDR3. DNA for the CDR3: TGTGCCAGCAGCCCAGGGAGTGAGCAGTTCTTC. This codes for CASSPGSEQFF.

This clonotype has a count of ten or more. The chain has TRBV7-2 and TRBJ1-4; 7 bases agree with TRBD1. V trimming: 5 bases; J trimming: 8 bases; junction bases outside the gene matches: 8. The CDR3 covers 14 residues. Germline CDR1 is SGHTA and CDR2 is FQGNSA. This CDR3 reads CASSQGGAGEKLFF. Here the CDR3 DNA reads TGTGCCAGCAGCCAGGGGGGCGCCGGAGAAAAACTGTTTTTT.

This chain connects TRBV12-3 or TRBV12-4 to TRBJ2-1; possibly TRBD2 for D (7 bases). Trimming removed 3 bases at V and 2 bases at J, with 17 bases between. This CDR3 has 17 residues. CDR3 protein: CASSFGGLAETYNEQFF. DNA for the CDR3: TGTGCCAGCAGTTTTGGGGGCCTAGCGGAGACCTACAATGAGCAGTTCTTC.

This chain connects TRBV6-5 to TRBJ2-1; 15 bases align to TRBD2. Germline CDR1 reads MNHEY; CDR2 reads SVGAGI. V trimming: 7 bases; J trimming: 0 bases; junction bases outside the gene matches: 16. The length of the CDR3 is 21 residues. The DNA of the CDR3 is TGTGCCAGCACCCTGGGAGGGACTAGCGGGAGGCGACTCCCCTCCTACAATGAGCAGTTCTTC. Its protein product is CASTLGGTSGRRLPSYNEQFF.

This clonotype occurred many times. The chain links TRBV7-8 to TRBJ1-1; D ambiguous. The CDR3 runs to 15 residues. Looked up from germline, CDR1 is SGHVS and CDR2 is FQNEAQ. Trimming left V 1 base short and J 1 base short, with 10 bases between. CDR3 residues: CASSLGVWGNTEAFF. Written as DNA, the CDR3 is TGTGCCAGCAGCTTAGGGGTTTGGGGGAACACTGAAGCTTTCTTT.

This clonotype was seen many times. The J gene is TRBJ1-2, the V gene TRBV12-3 or TRBV12-4, with TRBD1 identical over 9 bases. The length of the CDR3 is 13 residues. Germline trimming cut 3 bases from V and 4 bases from J; bases unmatched to any gene: 0. CDR3 protein: CASSLGQGYGYTF. CDR3 coding DNA: TGTGCCAGCAGTTTGGGACAGGGCTATGGCTACACCTTC.

This clonotype was counted a few times. J is TRBJ2-7 and V is TRBV5-1; maybe TRBD2 (6 bases). This CDR3 has 15 residues. Germline V gives CDR1 SGHRS, CDR2 YFSETQ. V shed 0 bases and J shed 2 bases, with 12 bases lying between them. The CDR3: CASSLGSGATYEQYF. CDR3 sequence (DNA): TGCGCCAGCAGCTTGGGTAGCGGTGCAACCTACGAGCAGTACTTC.

The genes are TRBV19 and TRBJ1-2, with 8 bases fitting TRBD1. The trim removed 5 bases at V and 3 bases at J, leaving 2 bases unmatched. Germline CDR1 is LNHDA and CDR2 is SQIVND (reference sequence). CDR3 length: 13 amino acids. The DNA for the CDR3 is TGTGCCAGTAGTGGACAGGGAGACTATGGCTACACCTTC. This translates into CASSGQGDYGYTF.

This clonotype has only a few counts. The chain uses TRBV7-2 and TRBJ2-3; D remains ambiguous. The CDR3 spans 12 residues. The V and J ends lost 2 bases and 4 bases respectively, with 4 bases between them. CDR1 is SGHTA and CDR2 is FQGNSA in the germline V gene. CDR3 amino acids: CASSLLSDTQYF. The DNA of the CDR3 is TGTGCCAGCAGCTTACTTTCAGATACGCAGTATTTT.

In its sample, this clonotype was seen many times. CDR3 region: CSARDFQREGPAGAQYF. The CDR3 DNA sequence: TGCAGTGCTAGAGATTTCCAGCGGGAGGGCCCCGCTGGAGCGCAGTATTTT. The rearrangement links TRBV20-1 to TRBJ2-3; TRBD2 agrees at 10 bases. CDR1 DFQATT and CDR2 SNEGSKA come from the germline V gene (reference sequence). V dropped 0 bases and J dropped 10; count of bases not matched to a gene: 16. The CDR3 extends over 17 amino acids.

This clonotype has ten or more counts. The J gene is TRBJ2-1, the V gene TRBV7-6; 12 bases match TRBD2. Trimming took 1 base from V and 7 from J; bases not matched to a gene: 8. CDR3 length: 17 residues. Germline loops: CDR1 SGHVS, CDR2 FNYEAQ. The CDR3 sequence: CASSLGGLAGRRNEQFF. CDR3 DNA sequence: TGTGCCAGCAGCTTAGGGGGACTAGCGGGCCGTCGGAATGAGCAGTTCTTC.

This clonotype was counted at least ten times. The chain employs TRBV12-3 or TRBV12-4 and TRBJ2-7; maybe TRBD1 (6 bases). With 6 bases removed from V and 1 base from J, the gap between germline ends came to 16 bases. The CDR3 loop spans 15 amino acids. DNA of the CDR3: TGTGCCAGCAGGGTGGGACATCAGGGGTCCTACGAGCAGTACTTC. Encoded protein: CASRVGHQGSYEQYF.

As to this clonotype: One end of the junction fails to match germline, which may point to a read error. J is TRBJ1-1 and V is TRBV28; TRBD1 might be the D (6 bases). The CDR3 totals 13 residues. CDR1 is MDHEN and CDR2 is SYDVKM in the germline V gene. CDR3 bases: TGCGGGTCGGGGGCACGTTTGAACACTGAAGCTTTCTTT. This translates into CGSGARLNTEAFF.

Only one count was recorded for this clonotype. The chain joins TRBV19 to TRBJ2-1, with 13 bases aligning to TRBD2. V shed 2 bases, J shed 9 bases, and the junction held 25 bases outside the gene matches. The CDR3 length is 22 residues. The germline CDR1 and CDR2 sequences are LNHDA and SQIVND (reference sequence). CDR3: CASSIRPAGTSGKLYLRAEQFF. The CDR3 DNA reads TGTGCCAGTAGTATACGACCGGCCGGGACTAGCGGGAAGCTTTATTTGCGGGCTGAGCAGTTCTTC.

This clonotype appeared many times. The genes are TRBV7-2 and TRBJ2-3; 9 bases map to TRBD1. The CDR3 loop spans 14 amino acids. Germline V gene data show CDR1 as SGHTA and CDR2 as FQGNSA. V was clipped by 5 bases and J by 5 bases; unmatched bases: 5. The CDR3: CASSPDRGGDTQYF. CDR3 sequence (DNA): TGTGCCAGCAGCCCAGACAGGGGGGGAGATACGCAGTATTTT. Using reference TRBV7-2 and TRBJ2-3 for the parts outside the CDR3, the full variable domain is GAGVSQSPSNKVTEKGKDVELRCDPISGHTALYWYRQSLGQGLEFLIYFQGNSAPDKSGLPSDRFSAERTGGSVSTLTIQRTQQEDSAVYLCASSPDRGGDTQYFGPGTRLTVL.

This clonotype appeared many times. The chain is built from TRBV7-2 and TRBJ1-1, with D possibly being TRBD1 (5 bases). Germline V gene data show CDR1 as SGHTA and CDR2 as FQGNSA. V was shortened by 0 bases and J by 2 bases, with 10 bases between the two germline ends. The length of the CDR3 is 15 residues. The CDR3 reads CASSLAQGTNTEAFF. The CDR3 DNA is TGTGCCAGCAGCTTAGCTCAGGGAACTAACACTGAAGCTTTCTTT. Supplemented by reference TRBV7-2 and TRBJ1-1, the full variable domain reads GAGVSQSPSNKVTEKGKDVELRCDPISGHTALYWYRQSLGQGLEFLIYFQGNSAPDKSGLPSDRFSAERTGGSVSTLTIQRTQQEDSAVYLCASSLAQGTNTEAFFGQGTRLTVV.

This clonotype turned up a few times. The chain links TRBV28 to TRBJ2-2; maybe TRBD1 (6 bases). This CDR3 spans 16 amino acids. The ends were cut back, 0 bases at V and 0 bases at J, with 8 bases in the middle. The germline V gene encodes CDR1 MDHEN and CDR2 SYDVKM. The CDR3 DNA reads TGTGCCAGCAGTTTATGGACAGGAACGAACACCGGGGAGCTGTTTTTT. Translation: CASSLWTGTNTGELFF.

This clonotype appeared a few times. The V gene is TRBV6-1, the J gene TRBJ2-7, with 7 nucleotides matching TRBD1. The CDR3 loop spans 14 amino acids. The V gene's germline CDR1 is MNHNS and CDR2 SASEGT. The ends lost 3 bases at V and 0 bases at J; junction bases unmatched: 2. The CDR3 bases are TGTGCCAGCAGTGACAGGGGGTACTCCTACGAGCAGTACGTC. Encoded protein: CASSDRGYSYEQYV.

This clonotype was observed at least ten times. The chain recombines TRBV7-2 with TRBJ1-1; a weak D match, TRBD1 (5 bases). Germline CDR1 SGHTA, CDR2 FQGNSA. The CDR3 runs to 13 residues. V lost 5 bases and J lost 2, with 9 bases in between. For the CDR3, the DNA is TGTGCCAGCAGCCCAGGGACTAACACTGAAGCTTTCTTT. Translated: CASSPGTNTEAFF.

This clonotype was counted between two and nine times. The chain links TRBV27 to TRBJ2-5; TRBD1 agrees at 9 bases. J was trimmed by 4 bases and V by 8 bases; bases with no gene match: 11. CDR3 size: 15 residues. The germline V gene has CDR1 MNHEY and CDR2 SMNVEV (reference sequence). DNA for the CDR3: TGTGCCAGCCCAAAAACCGGGACAGGGAGAGAGACCCAGTACTTC. It encodes CASPKTGTGRETQYF.

In its sample, this clonotype was seen many times. The genes are TRBV12-3 or TRBV12-4 and TRBJ1-1; the D is unclear. This CDR3 spans 11 amino acids. Trimming pared 7 bases from V and 4 bases from J, leaving 7 bases between. The CDR3 region is CASTVGTEAFF. The CDR3 DNA follows: TGTGCCAGCACCGTTGGCACTGAAGCTTTCTTT.

This clonotype was observed many times. The CDR3 region has the DNA TGTGCCAGCAGCTTACGAGCGGCCACAGATACGCAGTATTTT. Translating gives CASSLRAATDTQYF. The gene calls are TRBV7-2 and TRBJ2-3, with D possibly matching TRBD2 (5 bases). The CDR3 sequence is 14 residues long. V lost 2 bases and J lost 2, with 8 bases in between. CDR1 SGHTA and CDR2 FQGNSA come from the germline V gene. The full variable domain, rest sourced from reference TRBV7-2 and TRBJ2-3, is GAGVSQSPSNKVTEKGKDVELRCDPISGHTALYWYRQSLGQGLEFLIYFQGNSAPDKSGLPSDRFSAERTGGSVSTLTIQRTQQEDSAVYLCASSLRAATDTQYFGPGTRLTVL.

The chain employs TRBV5-5 and TRBJ2-7; D not certain. Per germline, CDR1 SGHKS and CDR2 YYEKEE (reference sequence). V was trimmed by 3 bases and J by 4 bases, leaving 8 bases between them. The CDR3 runs to 12 residues. The CDR3 spells CASSSDLYEQYF. CDR3 sequence (DNA): TGTGCCAGCAGCTCGGACCTTTACGAGCAGTACTTC.

This rearrangement joins TRBV12-3 or TRBV12-4 to TRBJ1-1; D uncertain. V was trimmed by 1 base and J by 1 base, leaving 10 bases between them. The CDR3 is made up of 15 amino acids. CDR3 protein: CASSLDSWQNTEAFF. The CDR3, as DNA: TGTGCCAGCAGTTTAGATAGTTGGCAGAACACTGAAGCTTTCTTT.

The chain couples TRBV7-9 to TRBJ1-2; possibly TRBD1 for D (5 bases). The CDR3 is 14 amino acids. Germline CDR1 reads SEHNR; CDR2 reads FQNEAQ (reference sequence). V lost 5 bases, J lost 4 bases, and 14 bases lay in between. The CDR3 DNA is TGTGCCAGCAGCCGGGGCGGGGCTGGCTATGGCTACACCTTC. Its translation is CASSRGGAGYGYTF.

This clonotype was detected many times. V gene TRBV28 combines with J gene TRBJ2-5; D ambiguous. Trimming pared 4 bases from V and 2 bases from J, leaving 11 bases between. CDR3 length: 14 residues. Germline lookup yields CDR1 MDHEN and CDR2 SYDVKM. CDR3 region: CASSSAAAQETQYF. DNA for the CDR3: TGTGCCAGCAGTTCCGCAGCCGCACAAGAGACCCAGTACTTC. The entire variable domain, with the rest obtained from reference TRBV28 and TRBJ2-5, is as follows: DVKVTQSSRYLVKRTGEKVFLECVQDMDHENMFWYRQDPGLGLRLIYFSYDVKMKEKGDIPEGYSVSREKKERFSLILESASTNQTSMYLCASSSAAAQETQYFGPGTRLLVL.

J is TRBJ2-1 and V is TRBV24-1; D ambiguous. Trimming removed 4 bases from V and 6 bases from J, with 12 bases in between. The CDR3 totals 14 residues. CDR1 is KGHDR, CDR2 SFDVKD, per germline. The CDR3 protein is CATSDLYRGNEQFF. The CDR3 DNA reads TGTGCCACCAGTGACCTATATAGAGGCAATGAGCAGTTCTTC.

This clonotype appeared many times. The V and J genes are TRBV7-2 and TRBJ2-7; no reliable D call. CDR3 length: 15 amino acids. Between the trimmed V and J ends, which lost 1 base and 12 bases, there was a span of 22 bases. CDR1 is SGHTA and CDR2 is FQGNSA in the germline V gene. Here the CDR3 DNA reads TGTGCCAGCAGCTTAGTGGTGGATGCCCCCATGAATATGTACTTC. This gives the protein CASSLVVDAPMNMYF.